These 13 T cell receptor beta chains were sequenced from one sample in a study of blood T cell repertoires in COVID-19. Libraries were prepared by immunoSEQ multiplex PCR; TCRdb keeps only in-frame clonotypes and omits some of them. Altogether 71,000 or so clones are present, approximately 83% being singletons, with the ten largest covering approximately 28%. The sample taken for sequencing was peripheral blood. These receptors were obtained from a man between 65 and 79 years old with acute or convalescent COVID-19.

The chain combines TRBV27 with TRBJ1-5, with TRBD1 matching over 7 bases. Germline V gene data show CDR1 as MNHEY and CDR2 as SMNVEV (reference sequence). The CDR3 has 16 amino acids. Trimming removed 3 bases from V and 2 bases from J; junction bases left unmatched: 7. This chain's CDR3 is CASSLTGTGGNQPQHF. CDR3 nucleotide sequence: TGTGCCAGCAGTTTGACAGGGACGGGGGGCAATCAGCCCCAGCATTTT.

This clone was seen more than once but under ten times. V is TRBV7-2 and J is TRBJ2-3, with D unclear. Germline V gene data show CDR1 as SGHTA and CDR2 as FQGNSA. The length of the CDR3 is 15 residues. V was cut by 0 bases and J by 4 bases, with 11 bases left in between. In DNA form, the CDR3 reads TGTGCCAGCAGCTTAGCTGGAGCTGGCGCAGATACGCAGTATTTT. Encoded protein: CASSLAGAGADTQYF.

This clone was counted a single time. This chain uses TRBV29-1 with TRBJ1-4, with TRBD1 as a possible D gene (6 bases). The CDR3 consists of 16 residues. CDR1 is SQVTM and CDR2 is ANQGSEA in the germline V gene. V shed 7 bases and J shed 5 bases, with 23 bases lying between them. CDR3 residues: CSAVGGRGDHNEKLFF. CDR3 in DNA: TGCAGCGCCGTAGGGGGACGAGGGGACCACAATGAAAAACTGTTTTTT.

Remarks on this clone: A junction end diverges from the germline sequence, so it may reflect a read error. The CDR3 sequence: CASSTQNAGELFF. CDR3 in DNA: TGTGCCAGCAGCACGCAGAACGCCGGGGAGCTGTTTTTT. This chain connects TRBV7-8 to TRBJ2-2; no firm D call. The length of the CDR3 is 13 residues. CDR1 is SGHVS and CDR2 is FQNEAQ in the germline V gene.

The chain carries TRBV11-2 and TRBJ2-7, with D maybe TRBD2 (5 bases). The CDR3 length is 15 residues. CDR1 is SGHAT, CDR2 FQNNGV, per germline. The V gene lost 5 bases and the J gene lost 0 bases, with 14 bases spanning the gap. The CDR3 sequence: CASSPLTGSSYEQYF. For the CDR3, the DNA is TGTGCCAGCAGCCCACTGACGGGGAGCTCCTACGAGCAGTACTTC. Supplemented by reference TRBV11-2 and TRBJ2-7, the full variable domain reads EAGVAQSPRYKIIEKRQSVAFWCNPISGHATLYWYQQILGQGPKLLIQFQNNGVVDDSQLPKDRFSAERLKGVDSTLKIQPAKLEDSAVYLCASSPLTGSSYEQYFGPGTRLTVT.

Here the CDR3 reads CASSFTAYEQYF. The CDR3 nucleotides are TGTGCCAGCAGTTTTACTGCCTACGAGCAGTACTTC. The chain links TRBV12-3 or TRBV12-4 to TRBJ2-7; the D is unclear. V was shortened by 3 bases and J by 2 bases, with 5 bases between the two germline ends. The CDR3 runs to 12 residues.

CDR3 loop: CASGGTRSTF. CDR3 DNA sequence: TGTGCCAGCGGCGGGACGCGAAGTACCTTC. This sequence joins TRBV2 and TRBJ1-2; the D gene is possibly TRBD1 (5 bases). This CDR3 contains 10 residues. Germline V gene data show CDR1 as SNHLY and CDR2 as FYNNEI. With 8 bases removed from V and 14 bases from J, the gap between germline ends came to 15 bases.

The gene calls are TRBV14 and TRBJ1-1, with 8 bases aligning to TRBD1. There are 14 residues in the CDR3. The ends lost 4 bases at V and 0 bases at J; junction bases unmatched: 1. Germline V CDR1 and CDR2: SGHDN, FVKESK. The CDR3 loop is CASSRTGMNTEAFF. The CDR3 DNA is TGTGCCAGCAGCCGGACAGGGATGAACACTGAAGCTTTCTTT.

CDR3 protein: CASSSSSGGVTDTQYF. In nucleotides, the CDR3 is TGTGCCAGCAGCTCTTCTAGCGGGGGGGTCACAGATACGCAGTATTTT. The chain uses TRBV5-4 and TRBJ2-3, with 12 nucleotides matching TRBD2. The CDR3 has 16 residues. Germline loops: CDR1 SGHNT, CDR2 YYREEE (reference sequence). J lost 2 bases, V lost 3 bases, and 4 bases had no gene match. Full variable domain (rest looked up from reference TRBV5-4 and TRBJ2-3): ETGVTQSPTHLIKTRGQQVTLRCSSQSGHNTVSWYQQALGQGPQFIFQYYREEENGRGNFPPRFSGLQFPNYSSELNVNALELDDSALYLCASSSSSGGVTDTQYFGPGTRLTVL.

The chain has TRBV3-1 (or the pseudogene TRBV3-2) and TRBJ2-7; 7 nucleotides match TRBD2. CDR3 length equals 14 residues. The V gene's germline CDR1 is LGHDT and CDR2 YNNKEL (reference sequence). V shed 4 bases, J shed 5 bases, and the junction held 8 bases outside the gene matches. The CDR3 loop is CASSLSGTTDEQYF. CDR3 bases: TGTGCCAGCAGCCTTTCCGGGACTACAGACGAGCAGTACTTC.

The chain uses TRBV25-1 and TRBJ2-1; no clear D gene. Per the germline V gene, CDR1 is MGHDK and CDR2 is SYGVNS. Trimming shortened V by 4 bases and J by 5 bases, and 15 bases separated the two germline ends. CDR3 length: 15 amino acids. In DNA, the CDR3 is TGTGCCAGCAGTGGGTATACAGCCTCAAACAATGAGCAGTTCTTC. It yields the protein CASSGYTASNNEQFF.

Only a few counts were recorded for this clone. The V call is TRBV7-6, the J call TRBJ1-4, with 8 positions matching TRBD1. This CDR3 region has 15 residues. The V segment lost 5 bases and the J segment 2 bases; nucleotides outside the gene matches: 4. Germline lookup yields CDR1 SGHVS and CDR2 FNYEAQ. In DNA, the CDR3 is TGTGCCAGCAGCCCCCAGGGGGCGACTAATGAAAAACTGTTTTTT. Translation gives CASSPQGATNEKLFF.

The V and J genes are TRBV7-3 and TRBJ2-1, with 9 bases matching TRBD1. The CDR3 is 19 residues long. V was pared by 2 bases and J by 8 bases, with 19 bases of the junction left unmatched. The germline V gene encodes CDR1 SGHTA and CDR2 FQGTGA. CDR3 region: CASSLGVPGQGTHGDEQFF. The CDR3 coding sequence is TGTGCCAGCAGCTTAGGAGTCCCGGGACAGGGAACCCATGGCGATGAGCAGTTCTTC.